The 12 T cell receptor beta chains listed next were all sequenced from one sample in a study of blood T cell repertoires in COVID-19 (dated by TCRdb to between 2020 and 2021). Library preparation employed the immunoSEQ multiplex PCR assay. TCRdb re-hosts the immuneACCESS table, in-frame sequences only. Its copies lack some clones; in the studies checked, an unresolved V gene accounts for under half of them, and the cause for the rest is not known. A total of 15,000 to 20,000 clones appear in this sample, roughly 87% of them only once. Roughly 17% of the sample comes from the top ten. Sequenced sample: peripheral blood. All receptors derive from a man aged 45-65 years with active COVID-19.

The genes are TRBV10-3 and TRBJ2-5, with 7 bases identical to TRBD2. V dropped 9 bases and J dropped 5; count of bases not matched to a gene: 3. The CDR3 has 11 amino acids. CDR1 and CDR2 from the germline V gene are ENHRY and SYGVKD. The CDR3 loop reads CAISGGETQYF. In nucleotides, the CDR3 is TGTGCCATTTCCGGGGGGGAGACCCAGTACTTC.

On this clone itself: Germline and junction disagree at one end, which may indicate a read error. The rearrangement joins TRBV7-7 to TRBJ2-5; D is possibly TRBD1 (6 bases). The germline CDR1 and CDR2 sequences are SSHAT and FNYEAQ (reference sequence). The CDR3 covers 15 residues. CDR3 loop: CASSLGGRGQETQYF. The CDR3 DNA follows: TGTGCTAGCAGCTTAGGAGGCAGGGGCCAAGAGACCCAGTACTTC.

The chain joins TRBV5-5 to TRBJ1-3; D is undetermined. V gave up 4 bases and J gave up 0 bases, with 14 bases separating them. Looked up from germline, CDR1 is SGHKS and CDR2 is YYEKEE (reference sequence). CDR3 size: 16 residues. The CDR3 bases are TGTGCCAGCAGCGCTCAACAGTCCAGCTCTGGAAACACCATATATTTT. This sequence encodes CASSAQQSSSGNTIYF.

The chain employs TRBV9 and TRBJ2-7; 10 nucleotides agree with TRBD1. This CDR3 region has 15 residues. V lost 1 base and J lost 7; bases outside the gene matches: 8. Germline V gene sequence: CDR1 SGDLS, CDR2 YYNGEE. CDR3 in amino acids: CASSVSGQGSGEQYF. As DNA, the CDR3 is TGTGCCAGCAGCGTATCGGGACAGGGGTCAGGGGAGCAGTACTTC.

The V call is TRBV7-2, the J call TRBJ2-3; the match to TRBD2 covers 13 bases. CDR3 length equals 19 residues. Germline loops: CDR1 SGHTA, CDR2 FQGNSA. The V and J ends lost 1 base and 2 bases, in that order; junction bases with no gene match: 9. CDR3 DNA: TGTGCCAGCAGCTTAGGACTAGCGGGAGGACTAGGGGTCACAGATACGCAGTATTTT. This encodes CASSLGLAGGLGVTDTQYF.

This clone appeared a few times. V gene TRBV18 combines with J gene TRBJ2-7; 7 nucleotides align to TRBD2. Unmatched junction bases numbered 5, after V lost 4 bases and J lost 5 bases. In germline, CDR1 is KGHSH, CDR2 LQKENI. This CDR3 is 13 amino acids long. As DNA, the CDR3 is TGTGCCAGCTCACTCCGGGAGGAGGACGAGCAGTACTTC. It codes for CASSLREEDEQYF.

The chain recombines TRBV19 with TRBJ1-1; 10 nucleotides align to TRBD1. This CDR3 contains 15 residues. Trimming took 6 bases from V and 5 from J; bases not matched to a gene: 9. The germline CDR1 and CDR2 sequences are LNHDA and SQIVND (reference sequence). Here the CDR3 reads CASSRPGQGRTEAFF. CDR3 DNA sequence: TGTGCCAGTAGCAGACCGGGACAGGGGAGGACTGAAGCTTTCTTT.

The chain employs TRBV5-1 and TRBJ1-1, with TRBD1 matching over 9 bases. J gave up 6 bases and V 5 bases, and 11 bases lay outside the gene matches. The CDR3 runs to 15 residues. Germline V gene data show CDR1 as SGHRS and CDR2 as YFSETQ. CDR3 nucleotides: TGCGCCAGCAGACTAAGGCCGGGACAGGGATCTGAAGCTTTCTTT. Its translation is CASRLRPGQGSEAFF.

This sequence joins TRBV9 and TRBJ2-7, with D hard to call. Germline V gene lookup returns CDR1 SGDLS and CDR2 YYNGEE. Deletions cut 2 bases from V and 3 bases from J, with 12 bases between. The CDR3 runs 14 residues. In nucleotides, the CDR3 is TGTGCCAGCAGCGTTGGGCAGGATTTCTACGAGCAGTACTTC. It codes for CASSVGQDFYEQYF.

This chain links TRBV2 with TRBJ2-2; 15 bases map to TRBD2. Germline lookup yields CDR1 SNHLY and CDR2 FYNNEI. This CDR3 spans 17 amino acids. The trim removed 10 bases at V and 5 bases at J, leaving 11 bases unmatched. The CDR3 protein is CATSVGLAGGLTGELFF. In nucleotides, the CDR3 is TGTGCCACCTCAGTGGGACTAGCGGGAGGATTGACCGGGGAGCTGTTTTTT.

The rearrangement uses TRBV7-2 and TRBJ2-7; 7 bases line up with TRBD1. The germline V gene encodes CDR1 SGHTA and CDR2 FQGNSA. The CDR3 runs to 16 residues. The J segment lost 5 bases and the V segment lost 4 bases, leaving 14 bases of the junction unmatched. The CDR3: CASSYTLGRGSHEQYF. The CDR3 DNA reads TGTGCCAGCAGCTACACTCTGGGCAGGGGGTCACACGAGCAGTACTTC.

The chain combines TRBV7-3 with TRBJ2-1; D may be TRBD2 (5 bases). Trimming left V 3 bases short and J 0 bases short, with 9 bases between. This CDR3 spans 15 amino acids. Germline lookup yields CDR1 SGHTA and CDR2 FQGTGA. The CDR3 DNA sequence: TGTGCCAGCAGCTTCGAGGGAAGCTCCTACAATGAGCAGTTCTTC. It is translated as CASSFEGSSYNEQFF.